This passage covers 31 T cell receptor beta chains from one sample sequenced in a study of cytomegalovirus exposure and HLA in healthy donors. PCR was performed using 60 Vbeta and 13 Jbeta primers. Profiling relied on immunoSEQ multiplex PCR, and the TCRdb table lists in-frame clones only, not all of them. The sample has under 200,000 clones; under 80% are singletons. Sequenced input: PBMCs. The receptor set was obtained from a female donor in good health and CMV-seronegative.

The gene calls are TRBV19 and TRBJ2-1; the match to TRBD2 covers 10 bases. Germline CDR1 reads LNHDA; CDR2 reads SQIVND (reference sequence). CDR3 length: 23 amino acids. The V gene end was trimmed by 9 bases and the J gene end by 1 base; junction bases not matched to a gene: 30. CDR3 in amino acids: CASTTGPGVKRTLAGGSYNEQFF. The CDR3 nucleotides are TGTGCCAGCACCACGGGCCCGGGGGTGAAACGAACTTTAGCGGGAGGATCCTACAATGAGCAGTTCTTC. Supplemented by reference TRBV19 and TRBJ2-1, the full variable domain reads DGGITQSPKYLFRKEGQNVTLSCEQNLNHDAMYWYRQDPGQGLRLIYYSQIVNDFQKGDIAEGYSVSREKKESFPLTVTSAQKNPTAFYLCASTTGPGVKRTLAGGSYNEQFFGPGTRLTVL.

The genes are TRBV7-2 and TRBJ2-4; D gene uncertain. The length of the CDR3 is 12 residues. V dropped 4 bases and J dropped 8 bases, with 9 bases sitting between them. Germline V CDR1 and CDR2: SGHTA, FQGNSA. CDR3 protein: CASSSQYDIQYF. The DNA of the CDR3 is TGTGCCAGCAGCTCCCAGTATGACATTCAGTACTTC. Drawing the rest from reference TRBV7-2 and TRBJ2-4, the complete variable domain is GAGVSQSPSNKVTEKGKDVELRCDPISGHTALYWYRQSLGQGLEFLIYFQGNSAPDKSGLPSDRFSAERTGGSVSTLTIQRTQQEDSAVYLCASSSQYDIQYFGAGTRLSVL.

This CDR3 is CASSLSSYETQYF. Here the CDR3 DNA reads TGTGCCAGCAGTTTATCCAGTTATGAGACCCAGTACTTC. The V gene is TRBV28, the J gene TRBJ2-5; D uncertain. Germline V lookup: CDR1 MDHEN, CDR2 SYDVKM. CDR3 length equals 13 residues. V was trimmed by 1 base and J by 5 bases, leaving 8 bases between them.

This chain connects TRBV19 to TRBJ1-1; D gene unclear. Looked up from germline, CDR1 is LNHDA and CDR2 is SQIVND (reference sequence). Trimming removed 5 bases at V and 7 bases at J, with 14 bases between. This CDR3 region has 13 residues. The CDR3 nucleotides read TGTGCCAGTAGTGAACAGACCTTCGGTGAAGCTTTCTTT. Protein sequence: CASSEQTFGEAFF.

V usage is TRBV27 and J usage is TRBJ1-3, with no clear D. CDR3 length: 14 residues. Germline V gives CDR1 MNHEY, CDR2 SMNVEV (reference sequence). Trimming left V 6 bases short and J 1 base short, with 10 bases between. CDR3: CASRTTASGNTIYF. The CDR3 nucleotides read TGTGCCAGCAGAACCACAGCTTCTGGAAACACCATATATTTT.

The V and J genes are TRBV19 and TRBJ2-7; 7 nucleotides align to TRBD1. The length of the CDR3 is 17 residues. The V gene end was trimmed by 0 bases and the J gene end by 1 base; junction bases not matched to a gene: 9. Germline V gives CDR1 LNHDA, CDR2 SQIVND (reference sequence). CDR3 sequence: CASSIDGTATGSYEQYF. As DNA, the CDR3 is TGTGCCAGTAGTATAGATGGGACAGCGACGGGATCCTACGAGCAGTACTTC.

This clone was detected only once. The rearrangement uses TRBV7-6 and TRBJ2-1; 7 nucleotides agree with TRBD2. The CDR3 loop spans 16 amino acids. In germline, CDR1 is SGHVS, CDR2 FNYEAQ. With 0 bases clipped from V and 7 bases from J, the junction kept 9 bases outside the gene matches. CDR3 in DNA: TGTGCCAGCAGCTTAGCCGGGACTATCACTAGGAATGAGCAGTTCTTC. Translating it yields CASSLAGTITRNEQFF.

The genes are TRBV27 and TRBJ2-7, with 10 positions matching TRBD2. With V trimmed by 5 bases and J by 4 bases, 5 bases remained unmatched. Germline CDR1 is MNHEY and CDR2 is SMNVEV (reference sequence). CDR3 length: 14 residues. The CDR3 reads CASSISGGGYEQYF. The CDR3 DNA sequence: TGTGCCAGCAGTATAAGCGGGGGGGGGTACGAGCAGTACTTC.

This clone was counted between two and nine times. The gene calls are TRBV25-1 and TRBJ2-7; weak D call: TRBD1 (6 bases). Germline assignment: CDR1 MGHDK and CDR2 SYGVNS. V lost 2 bases to trimming and J lost 3 bases, with 14 bases between them. This CDR3 contains 15 residues. In DNA, the CDR3 is TGTGCCAGCAGTGAACCCGGACAGTCTTACTACGAGCAGTACTTC. It encodes CASSEPGQSYYEQYF.

CDR3 sequence reads: CASTFDTQRYEQYF. DNA for the CDR3: TGTGCCAGCACCTTTGACACACAAAGGTACGAGCAGTACTTC. This rearrangement joins TRBV7-9 to TRBJ2-7; no clear D gene. Looked up from germline, CDR1 is SEHNR and CDR2 is FQNEAQ (reference sequence). Trimming took off 7 bases at V and 4 bases at J, with 17 bases between the two ends. The CDR3 is 14 amino acids.

This clone was observed once. The chain joins TRBV10-3 to TRBJ1-5; 8 bases line up with TRBD1. Germline V gives CDR1 ENHRY, CDR2 SYGVKD. This CDR3 is 15 amino acids long. The ends lost 4 bases at V and 4 bases at J; junction bases unmatched: 6. The CDR3 here is CAISGGQGANQPQHF. In nucleotides, the CDR3 is TGTGCCATCAGTGGGGGCCAGGGGGCGAATCAGCCCCAGCATTTT.

J is TRBJ2-1 and V is TRBV5-1; a possible D gene is TRBD1 (6 bases). Trimming cost V 0 bases and J 8 bases, with 9 bases left between them. Germline CDR1 reads SGHRS; CDR2 reads YFSETQ. The CDR3 runs to 13 residues. Here the CDR3 reads CASSLARTDEQFF. Here the CDR3 DNA reads TGCGCCAGCAGCTTGGCCAGGACAGATGAGCAGTTCTTC.

The chain links TRBV6-5 to TRBJ2-7; the match to TRBD2 covers 9 bases. The germline gives CDR1 MNHEY, CDR2 SVGAGI. The V and J ends lost 6 bases and 4 bases, in that order; junction bases with no gene match: 10. The CDR3 length is 15 residues. The DNA for the CDR3 is TGTGCCAGCAGATTTAGCGGGAGTAGTACTTACGAGCAGTACTTC. Translation: CASRFSGSSTYEQYF.

The chain couples TRBV9 to TRBJ2-7; 9 bases are shared with TRBD2. Germline loops: CDR1 SGDLS, CDR2 YYNGEE. This CDR3 region has 15 residues. After removal of 0 bases from V and 4 bases from J, the junction contained 5 bases not matched to a gene. In DNA, the CDR3 is TGTGCCAGCAGCGTAGATAGCGGGAGCGATTACGAGCAGTACTTC. It is translated as CASSVDSGSDYEQYF.

The chain joins TRBV6-4 to TRBJ2-3; 10 bases are a match to TRBD2. Germline V lookup: CDR1 MRHNA, CDR2 SNTAGT. V gave up 5 bases and J gave up 5 bases; unmatched junction bases: 4. The CDR3 consists of 14 residues. In nucleotides, the CDR3 is TGTGCCAGCAGTTTAGCGGGGGGTGAAGATACGCAGTATTTT. Translation gives CASSLAGGEDTQYF.

V usage is TRBV6-6 and J usage is TRBJ1-2, with a weak D call TRBD1 (5 bases). Trimming took off 6 bases at V and 5 bases at J, with 16 bases between the two ends. The length of the CDR3 is 14 residues. Germline values: CDR1 MNHNY, CDR2 SVGAGI (reference sequence). The chain's CDR3 is CASRNAGGKYGYTF. CDR3 DNA sequence: TGTGCCAGCAGGAACGCGGGGGGGAAGTATGGCTACACCTTC.

The rearrangement uses TRBV5-1 and TRBJ2-2; the D gene is possibly TRBD1 (6 bases). Trimming removed 4 bases at V and 7 bases at J, with 20 bases between. CDR3 size: 16 residues. CDR1 is SGHRS and CDR2 is YFSETQ in the germline V gene. DNA for the CDR3: TGCGCCAGCAGCCTAAATCTCAACAGGGAAGTCGGGGAGCTGTTTTTT. As protein: CASSLNLNREVGELFF.

This clone was seen just once. The V call is TRBV9, the J call TRBJ2-3, with D hard to call. V was cut by 0 bases and J by 0 bases, with 5 bases left in between. This CDR3 region has 14 residues. Germline V gives CDR1 SGDLS, CDR2 YYNGEE. The CDR3 DNA sequence: TGTGCCAGCAGCGTAGGGGCTAGCACAGATACGCAGTATTTT. Protein: CASSVGASTDTQYF.

The V call is TRBV25-1, the J call TRBJ2-1, with D possibly being TRBD1 (6 bases). The CDR3 spans 18 residues. Germline CDR1 MGHDK, CDR2 SYGVNS. V lost 0 bases and J 0 bases, leaving 15 bases between the germline ends. The DNA of the CDR3 is TGTGCCAGCAGTGAATACCCAGGGGACCCGAGCTCCTACAATGAGCAGTTCTTC. As protein: CASSEYPGDPSSYNEQFF.

The CDR3 sequence is CASSLRGVHEAFF. CDR3 nucleotides: TGTGCCAGCTCATTACGGGGGGTCCATGAAGCTTTCTTT. This chain joins TRBV18 and TRBJ1-1; possibly TRBD1 for D (5 bases). Deletions cut 5 bases from V and 7 bases from J, with 14 bases between. The V gene's germline CDR1 is KGHSH and CDR2 LQKENI. The CDR3 sequence is 13 residues long.

This clone was counted only a few times. The chain combines TRBV2 with TRBJ1-2; maybe TRBD1 (6 bases). The V and J ends lost 4 bases and 8 bases respectively, with 11 bases between them. The CDR3 covers 12 residues. Per the germline V gene, CDR1 is SNHLY and CDR2 is FYNNEI. This chain's CDR3 is CASSVTGNGYTF. In nucleotides, the CDR3 is TGTGCCAGCAGTGTTACAGGGAACGGCTACACCTTC. Using reference TRBV2 and TRBJ1-2 for the parts outside the CDR3, the full variable domain is EPEVTQTPSHQVTQMGQEVILRCVPISNHLYFYWYRQILGQKVEFLVSFYNNEISEKSEIFDDQFSVERPDGSNFTLKIRSTKLEDSAMYFCASSVTGNGYTFGSGTRLTVV.

The chain has TRBV6-6 and TRBJ2-7; tentatively, D is TRBD1 (6 bases). CDR3 size: 14 residues. Trimming left V 4 bases short and J 1 base short, with 11 bases between. Looked up from germline, CDR1 is MNHNY and CDR2 is SVGAGI (reference sequence). CDR3 bases: TGTGCCAGCAGTTTGACAGGTTATTCCTACGAGCAGTACTTC. Its protein is CASSLTGYSYEQYF.

On this clone itself: Germline and junction disagree at one end, which may indicate a read error. The J gene is TRBJ2-1, the V gene TRBV28; 9 bases map to TRBD2. The CDR3 contains 12 residues. Per the germline V gene, CDR1 is MDHEN and CDR2 is SYDVKM. CDR3 coding DNA: TGTGCCAGCCAGCGGGAGGTCAATGGGCAGTTCTTC. This translates into CASQREVNGQFF.

This clone appeared a few times. V and J are TRBV12-5 and TRBJ1-1, with 9 bases identical to TRBD1. Germline V gene lookup returns CDR1 LGHNT and CDR2 FRNRAP. V shed 8 bases and J 1 base; nucleotides not matched to a gene: 11. This CDR3 is 16 amino acids long. The CDR3 DNA follows: TGTGCTAGTTCCGGGACAGGGCTAAAACAGAACACTGAAGCTTTCTTT. It specifies CASSGTGLKQNTEAFF.

On this clone itself: One end of the junction varies from germline; a read error may be responsible. The V gene is TRBV7-7, the J gene TRBJ2-2; 7 positions match TRBD2. Looked up from germline, CDR1 is SSHAT and CDR2 is FNYEAQ (reference sequence). This CDR3 comprises 18 residues. The CDR3 here is CASSLAGVERSNTGELFF. Here the CDR3 DNA reads TGTGCTAGCAGCCTGGCGGGGGTAGAGAGATCGAACACCGGGGAGCTGTTTTTT. The whole variable domain, remainder taken from reference TRBV7-7 and TRBJ2-2, is GAGVSQSPRYKVTKRGQDVTLRCDPISSHATLYWYQQALGQGPEFLTYFNYEAQPDKSGLPSDRFSAERPEGSISTLTIQRTEQRDSAMYRCASSLAGVERSNTGELFFGEGSRLTVL.

The chain couples TRBV20-1 to TRBJ1-1; 8 nucleotides match TRBD1. Germline CDR1 DFQATT, CDR2 SNEGSKA (reference sequence). The CDR3 is 11 residues long. With V trimmed by 2 bases and J by 11 bases, 4 bases remained unmatched. CDR3 DNA: TGCAGTGCTAGAAAGACAGGGGAGGCTTTCTTT. Translating it yields CSARKTGEAFF.

Only a few counts were recorded for this clone. The genes are TRBV11-1 and TRBJ2-7; 9 bases are shared with TRBD1. Germline CDR1 and CDR2: SGHAT and FQDESV (reference sequence). The V segment lost 1 base and the J segment 5 bases; nucleotides outside the gene matches: 6. The CDR3 totals 15 residues. CDR3 coding DNA: TGTGCCAGCAGCTTAGGCGGGACAGGGCACCACGAGCAGTACTTC. Its protein is CASSLGGTGHHEQYF.

The V gene is TRBV7-3, the J gene TRBJ2-7; D is perhaps TRBD2 (5 bases). Trimming took 3 bases from V and 2 from J, leaving 17 bases between them. In germline, CDR1 is SGHTA, CDR2 FQGTGA. The CDR3 is made up of 16 amino acids. The CDR3 DNA sequence: TGTGCCAGCAGCTTGCGCCCGGGTACGGGGACCTACGAGCAGTACTTC. Its translation is CASSLRPGTGTYEQYF.

The genes are TRBV28 and TRBJ2-2, with D maybe TRBD1 (5 bases). Germline V gives CDR1 MDHEN, CDR2 SYDVKM. Trimming left V 6 bases short and J 5 bases short, with 10 bases between. The CDR3 covers 13 residues. CDR3 DNA: TGTGCCAGCAGGAGACAGCAAACCGGGGAGCTGTTTTTT. Amino acids: CASRRQQTGELFF.

This rearrangement joins TRBV5-6 to TRBJ2-1, with 9 positions matching TRBD2. The V gene's germline CDR1 is SGHDT and CDR2 YYEEEE. Losses at the gene ends were 0 bases for V and 9 bases for J; bases not matched to a gene: 10. The CDR3 has 16 amino acids. The CDR3 region is CASSLGGGRAGGEQFF. The CDR3 DNA reads as TGTGCCAGCAGCTTGGGAGGCGGGAGGGCCGGAGGTGAGCAGTTCTTC.

This chain uses TRBV6-6 with TRBJ1-3; D is undetermined. CDR3 length equals 16 residues. Trimming took 0 bases from V and 0 from J, leaving 9 bases between them. CDR1 and CDR2 from the germline V gene are MNHNY and SVGAGI (reference sequence). CDR3 protein: CASSYSSVSSGNTIYF. The CDR3 DNA is TGTGCCAGCAGTTACTCGAGCGTTAGCTCTGGAAACACCATATATTTT.